This T cell receptor beta chain originates from a study of cytomegalovirus exposure and HLA in healthy donors. 60 Vbeta and 13 Jbeta primers were used in PCR. Only in-frame clones appear in the TCRdb table, and some are missing; sequencing was by immunoSEQ multiplex PCR. The profile shows about 120,000 clones, 81% of them singletons. A note on this clone: What it binds is not known.

General study results and limits: A later analysis found TCR association rates differed by HLA locus, highest for DRB1 and lowest for HLA-C. Associated with HLA alleles at 0.05 false discovery rate in a later analysis were 16,951 TCR beta sequences.

This CDR3 spans 14 amino acids. Germline V gene lookup returns CDR1 SGHTA and CDR2 FQGTGA. The J segment lost 7 bases and the V segment lost 5 bases, leaving 8 bases of the junction unmatched. Sequencing input: PBMCs. This chain joins TRBV7-3 and TRBJ1-2, with 9 positions matching TRBD1. The receptor comes from a woman aged 40 to 50 in good health and CMV-seronegative. For the CDR3, the DNA is TGTGCCAGCAGCCCCGGGACAGGGACGGGTGGCTACACCTTC. This sequence encodes CASSPGTGTGGYTF.